Below, 20 T cell receptor beta chains from the same sample are listed, as sequenced in a study of blood T cells in healthy people across ages. With a J-beta primer mix and a sample-barcoded 5' primer, a second PCR ran about 7 to 11 cycles. MiXCR, run by TCRdb on the 5' RACE reads, gives a single entry per CDR3 protein. The sample contains roughly 1.5 million distinct CDR3 sequences, about 45% of which appear only once. Sequences were obtained from blood. These receptor sequences come from a woman aged 18-29 years in good health.

The chain uses TRBV7-2 and TRBJ2-1, with D perhaps matching TRBD2 (7 bases). Per the germline V gene, CDR1 is SGHTA and CDR2 is FQGNSA. Trimming shortened V by 1 base and J by 5 bases, and 15 bases separated the two germline ends. The length of the CDR3 is 16 residues. The CDR3 DNA reads TGTGCCAGCAGCTTAGAGCGGGACATCTTGAACAATGAGCAGTTCTTC. Protein sequence: CASSLERDILNNEQFF.

The chain has TRBV28 and TRBJ2-3; no clear D gene. The germline V and J ends were trimmed by 10 bases and 2 bases, with 10 bases remaining between them. This CDR3 is 12 amino acids long. CDR1 MDHEN and CDR2 SYDVKM come from the germline V gene. The chain's CDR3 is CATHLATDTQYF. In DNA form, the CDR3 reads TGTGCCACCCACTTAGCCACAGATACGCAGTATTTT.

About this clonotype itself: One end of the junction fails to match germline, which may point to a read error. The chain recombines TRBV5-6 with TRBJ2-7; D not certain. The length of the CDR3 is 16 residues. The germline V gene encodes CDR1 SGHDT and CDR2 YYEEEE. CDR3 nucleotide sequence: TGTGCCAGCAGTTTGGCGGTGGGGATTATAACCTACGAGCAGTACTTC. It translates to CASSLAVGIITYEQYF.

The chain joins TRBV25-1 to TRBJ2-7; 7 bases match TRBD2. The CDR3 sequence is 18 residues long. CDR1 is MGHDK, CDR2 SYGVNS, per germline. V shed 4 bases and J 2 bases; nucleotides not matched to a gene: 17. The CDR3 here is CASSGSFGEGSRPYEQYF. The CDR3 DNA reads as TGTGCCAGCAGTGGATCCTTCGGGGAGGGGTCTCGGCCCTACGAGCAGTACTTC.

The chain has TRBV5-1 and TRBJ1-2; 10 bases line up with TRBD1. Per the germline V gene, CDR1 is SGHRS and CDR2 is YFSETQ. CDR3 size: 14 residues. V gave up 3 bases and J gave up 8 bases; unmatched junction bases: 7. CDR3 bases: TGCGCCAGCAGCTCGGGACAGGGGTACGACGGCTACACCTTC. Translated, it gives CASSSGQGYDGYTF.

J is TRBJ1-2 and V is TRBV4-1; no definite D call. Trimming took off 0 bases at V and 4 bases at J, with 6 bases between the two ends. The CDR3 has 13 residues. Germline CDR1 MGHRA, CDR2 YSYEKL. CDR3 in amino acids: CASSQEALYGYTF. The CDR3 region has the DNA TGCGCCAGCAGCCAAGAGGCCCTCTATGGCTACACCTTC.

The rearrangement links TRBV6-6 to TRBJ1-5; D uncertain. The V gene's germline CDR1 is MNHNY and CDR2 SVGAGI (reference sequence). This CDR3 has 14 residues. The V end lost 2 bases, the J end lost 5 bases, and 10 bases lay between the germline ends. The CDR3 region is CASSYPQEDQPQHF. CDR3 DNA sequence: TGTGCCAGCAGTTACCCCCAGGAAGATCAGCCCCAGCATTTT.

V and J are TRBV11-2 and TRBJ1-2, with unresolved D. V was clipped by 2 bases and J by 0 bases, with 13 bases between them. Germline loops: CDR1 SGHAT, CDR2 FQNNGV. This CDR3 is built from 16 residues. CDR3 in DNA: TGTGCCAGCAGCTTAAGTGGACTACGAGCTAACTATGGCTACACCTTC. Its translation is CASSLSGLRANYGYTF.

This clonotype was detected only a few times. The rearrangement links TRBV30 to TRBJ2-7; D perhaps matches TRBD2 (6 bases). The CDR3 runs to 15 residues. Germline V gives CDR1 GTSNPN, CDR2 SVGIG (reference sequence). Trimming removed 4 bases at V and 3 bases at J, with 19 bases between. CDR3 in DNA: TGTGCCTGGACCCCGAGACCGACTAGTTTCTACGAGCAGTACTTC. Its translation is CAWTPRPTSFYEQYF.

The rearrangement uses TRBV7-2 and TRBJ2-3; D ambiguous. V was cut by 7 bases and J by 0 bases, with 17 bases left in between. Germline V lookup: CDR1 SGHTA, CDR2 FQGNSA. The CDR3 is 16 residues long. CDR3 coding DNA: TGTGCCAGCAATGGCCGATTTGGCTATAGCACAGATACGCAGTATTTT. Encoded protein: CASNGRFGYSTDTQYF.

In its sample, this clonotype was seen a few times. The CDR3 coding sequence is TGTGCCACCAGTGAATCCAGCTCCTACAATGAGCAGTTCTTC. Amino acid sequence: CATSESSSYNEQFF. The rearrangement joins TRBV24-1 to TRBJ2-1; D call uncertain. The CDR3 has 14 amino acids. From germline, CDR1 is KGHDR and CDR2 SFDVKD. Between the trimmed V and J ends, which lost 4 bases and 0 bases, there was a span of 6 bases.

The V and J genes are TRBV10-3 and TRBJ1-4; 8 nucleotides agree with TRBD1. The ends lost 3 bases at V and 6 bases at J; junction bases unmatched: 9. The CDR3 spans 16 residues. The germline V gene has CDR1 ENHRY and CDR2 SYGVKD. The chain's CDR3 is CAISDAPGTGHEKLFF. CDR3 sequence (DNA): TGTGCCATCAGTGACGCCCCCGGGACAGGACATGAAAAACTGTTTTTT.

This chain joins TRBV7-2 and TRBJ1-1; 10 nucleotides match TRBD1. This CDR3 spans 15 amino acids. Trimming removed 1 base from V and 12 bases from J; junction bases left unmatched: 11. The germline V gene has CDR1 SGHTA and CDR2 FQGNSA. CDR3 nucleotides: TGTGCCAGCAGCTTAGGGGGACAGGGGTCAGGTTATACTTTCTTT. Translated: CASSLGGQGSGYTFF.

This clonotype was seen a few times. The chain couples TRBV20-1 to TRBJ2-1; the D is unclear. The CDR3 has 14 residues. Trimming took 5 bases from V and 5 from J, leaving 16 bases between them. CDR1 is DFQATT, CDR2 SNEGSKA, per germline (reference sequence). CDR3: CSAHSGYQNNEQFF. CDR3 in DNA: TGCAGTGCTCACTCCGGCTACCAGAACAATGAGCAGTTCTTC.

The chain carries TRBV7-2 and TRBJ2-3; D not resolved. The CDR3 has 12 amino acids. CDR1 and CDR2 from the germline V gene are SGHTA and FQGNSA. Trimming stripped 4 bases from V and 7 bases from J, with 9 bases between. CDR3 residues: CASSSQTNTQYF. CDR3 bases: TGTGCCAGCAGCTCACAGACCAATACGCAGTATTTT.

This clonotype was seen a handful of times. The V and J genes are TRBV4-1 and TRBJ2-7, with D uncertain. The CDR3 has 14 residues. Trimming cost V 0 bases and J 7 bases, with 13 bases left between them. Germline V lookup: CDR1 MGHRA, CDR2 YSYEKL. DNA of the CDR3: TGCGCCAGCAGCCAAGATAGTCGAGTGATGGAGCAGTACTTC. Amino acid sequence: CASSQDSRVMEQYF.

This chain connects TRBV20-1 to TRBJ2-1; 9 positions match TRBD1. Germline trimming cut 3 bases from V and 5 bases from J; bases unmatched to any gene: 11. Germline V gene data show CDR1 as DFQATT and CDR2 as SNEGSKA (reference sequence). This CDR3 contains 16 residues. The DNA for the CDR3 is TGCAGTGCTAGTTACAGGGGGCTTTGGTTAAACAATGAGCAGTTCTTC. Its translation: CSASYRGLWLNNEQFF.

This clonotype was found a few times. This sequence joins TRBV12-5 and TRBJ2-3, with D unclear. In germline, CDR1 is LGHNT, CDR2 FRNRAP. Trimming took off 1 base at V and 0 bases at J, with 14 bases between the two ends. The CDR3 runs to 17 residues. CDR3 loop: CASGLGATVISTDTQYF. CDR3 nucleotide sequence: TGTGCTAGTGGTTTGGGAGCTACGGTAATTAGCACAGATACGCAGTATTTT.

Note on this clonotype: A read error may account for a junction end that differs from germline. The V and J genes are TRBV9 and TRBJ2-3; no definite D call. The CDR3 spans 12 residues. Germline V gives CDR1 SGDLS, CDR2 YYNGEE. The CDR3 sequence: CDSSVDGDTQYF. DNA of the CDR3: TGTGACAGCAGCGTAGACGGAGATACGCAGTATTTT. Complete variable domain (other parts from reference TRBV9 and TRBJ2-3): DSGVTQTPKHLITATGQRVTLRCSPRSGDLSVYWYQQSLDQGLQFLIQYYNGEERAKGNILERFSAQQFPDLHSELNLSSLELGDSALYFCDSSVDGDTQYFGPGTRLTVL.

The rearrangement links TRBV20-1 to TRBJ1-2; D gene unclear. The CDR3 length is 13 residues. The V and J ends lost 5 bases and 4 bases respectively, with 14 bases between them. Germline values: CDR1 DFQATT, CDR2 SNEGSKA (reference sequence). Written as DNA, the CDR3 is TGCAGTGCTTCAGATGCTCTTACCTATGGCTACACCTTC. Translation gives CSASDALTYGYTF.